The 10 T cell receptor beta chains below were found in one sample sequenced in a study of T cells in Graves' hyperthyroidism and ophthalmopathy. Using RNA transcripts as the source, TCR beta CDR3 regions were amplified. First-round RT-PCR with HTBI primers amplified the TCR CDR3 region. In TCRdb, the multiplex PCR reads were re-called with MiXCR into one record per CDR3 protein. This table has approximately 370,000 distinct CDR3 sequences, roughly 17% appearing once. The specimen sequenced was blood. The receptors here all came from a woman aged 25 to 39 with Graves' hyperthyroidism that later progressed to Graves' ophthalmopathy.

The chain couples TRBV25-1 to TRBJ1-1, with D maybe TRBD1 (5 bases). The germline gives CDR1 MGHDK, CDR2 SYGVNS. V gave up 8 bases and J gave up 0 bases, with 13 bases separating them. This CDR3 is 14 amino acids long. DNA for the CDR3: TGTGCCAGCGTACCGGGACCGGTGAACACTGAAGCTTTCTTT. It codes for CASVPGPVNTEAFF.

This sequence joins TRBV5-1 and TRBJ1-5; 7 bases align to TRBD1. V dropped 1 base and J dropped 8; count of bases not matched to a gene: 3. The CDR3 has 13 residues. Germline assignment: CDR1 SGHRS and CDR2 YFSETQ. The chain's CDR3 is CASSLRGQEPQHF. The DNA of the CDR3 is TGCGCCAGCAGCTTGAGGGGGCAAGAGCCCCAGCATTTT.

A note on this clonotype: This CDR3 is missing its conserved last phenylalanine or tryptophan, likely due to a read error. V gene TRBV6-1 combines with J gene TRBJ1-2; D is unresolved. The CDR3 covers 11 residues. V lost 2 bases and J 7 bases, leaving 5 bases between the germline ends. Per germline, CDR1 MNHNS and CDR2 SASEGT. Here the CDR3 DNA reads TGTGCCAGCAGTGAAATGGTTGGCTACACCCTC. This encodes CASSEMVGYTL.

This clonotype was detected ten times or more. This chain uses TRBV5-1 with TRBJ2-7, with 8 bases aligning to TRBD2. CDR1 and CDR2 from the germline V gene are SGHRS and YFSETQ. This CDR3 contains 14 residues. V lost 0 bases and J lost 4; bases outside the gene matches: 3. CDR3 coding DNA: TGCGCCAGCAGCTTGGGAAGCGGGGGATACGAGCAGTACTTC. Encoded protein: CASSLGSGGYEQYF. The variable domain in full, with the rest retrieved from reference TRBV5-1 and TRBJ2-7, is KAGVTQTPRYLIKTRGQQVTLSCSPISGHRSVSWYQQTPGQGLQFLFEYFSETQRNKGNFPGRFSGRQFSNSRSEMNVSTLELGDSALYLCASSLGSGGYEQYFGPGTRLTVT.

This clonotype was found many times. The chain combines TRBV9 with TRBJ1-2; D is ambiguous. The germline CDR1 and CDR2 sequences are SGDLS and YYNGEE. The CDR3 totals 17 residues. V gave up 3 bases and J gave up 0 bases, with 18 bases separating them. The CDR3 loop reads CASSGAGRELTNYGYTF. DNA for the CDR3: TGTGCCAGCAGCGGAGCAGGACGGGAACTTACTAACTATGGCTACACCTTC. Combining the CDR3 with reference TRBV9 and TRBJ1-2 gives the whole variable domain DSGVTQTPKHLITATGQRVTLRCSPRSGDLSVYWYQQSLDQGLQFLIQYYNGEERAKGNILERFSAQQFPDLHSELNLSSLELGDSALYFCASSGAGRELTNYGYTFGSGTRLTVV.

V is TRBV11-2 and J is TRBJ2-5; D possibly corresponds to TRBD1 (5 bases). The CDR3 length is 15 residues. V gave up 5 bases and J gave up 1 base, with 14 bases separating them. Germline values: CDR1 SGHAT, CDR2 FQNNGV. CDR3 coding DNA: TGTGCCAGCAGCCCCCCACAGGACGCCCAAGAGACCCAGTACTTC. Protein product: CASSPPQDAQETQYF.

This clonotype was recorded at least ten times. This chain connects TRBV12-3 or TRBV12-4 to TRBJ2-2; D is ambiguous. V shed 4 bases and J shed 6 bases, with 12 bases lying between them. The CDR3 loop spans 14 amino acids. DNA of the CDR3: TGTGCCAGCAGTTCCACGACGGGTCCCGGGGAGCTGTTTTTT. Its protein product is CASSSTTGPGELFF.

The chain is built from TRBV25-1 and TRBJ2-7; 10 nucleotides match TRBD1. Germline CDR1 reads MGHDK; CDR2 reads SYGVNS. Unmatched junction bases numbered 21, after V lost 5 bases and J lost 5 bases. The CDR3 is 19 amino acids. CDR3 coding DNA: TGTGCCAGCAGTACCCCCGGGACAGGGGCGGCGGATATGGGTAACGAGCAGTACTTC. Protein product: CASSTPGTGAADMGNEQYF.

The chain combines TRBV19 with TRBJ1-2; no reliable D call. Germline CDR1 is LNHDA and CDR2 is SQIVND (reference sequence). Trimming stripped 5 bases from V and 6 bases from J, with 13 bases between. The CDR3 length is 13 residues. As DNA, the CDR3 is TGTGCCAGTAGTCCCGTTTTTGAGGATGGCTACACCTTC. It specifies CASSPVFEDGYTF.

Ten or more counts support this clonotype. V usage is TRBV2 and J usage is TRBJ2-5; 10 bases are shared with TRBD2. This CDR3 has 16 amino acids. Germline V gene lookup returns CDR1 SNHLY and CDR2 FYNNEI. V dropped 8 bases and J dropped 4; count of bases not matched to a gene: 13. The CDR3 DNA is TGTGCCAGCTCGTCGGGCTTAGCGGGGGGTGGAGAGACCCAGTACTTC. It codes for CASSSGLAGGGETQYF.